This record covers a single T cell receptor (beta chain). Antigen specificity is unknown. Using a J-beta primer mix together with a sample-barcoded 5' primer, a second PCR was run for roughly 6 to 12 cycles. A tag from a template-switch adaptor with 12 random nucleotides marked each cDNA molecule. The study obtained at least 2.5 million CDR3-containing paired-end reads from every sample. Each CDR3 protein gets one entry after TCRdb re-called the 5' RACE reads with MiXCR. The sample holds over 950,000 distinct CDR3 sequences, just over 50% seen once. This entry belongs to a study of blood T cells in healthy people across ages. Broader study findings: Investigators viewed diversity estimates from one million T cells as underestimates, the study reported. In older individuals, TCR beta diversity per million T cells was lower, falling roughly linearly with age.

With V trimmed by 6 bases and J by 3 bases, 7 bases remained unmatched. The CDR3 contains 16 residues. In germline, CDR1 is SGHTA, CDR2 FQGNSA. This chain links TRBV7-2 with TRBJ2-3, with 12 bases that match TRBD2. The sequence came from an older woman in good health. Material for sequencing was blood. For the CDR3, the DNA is TGTGCCAGCAGTCGATCTAGCGGGAGGGGGACAGATACGCAGTATTTT. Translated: CASSRSSGRGTDTQYF.